These T cell receptor beta chains were read from a single sample in a study of breast tumors, draining lymph nodes, adjacent tissues. TCRdb fed the multiplex PCR reads into MiXCR, producing one record per CDR3 protein. Of roughly 17,000 distinct CDR3 sequences listed, about two thirds are singletons. Material for sequencing was tumor-adjacent breast tissue. These receptors came from a female donor with breast cancer. Some clones in this sample may be carry-over from other donors' samples. The CDR3 runs from the conserved cysteine through the conserved F or W. A D gene is named only where the DNA matches it firmly. Size tells how often a clone was seen (once, few, many) or the class of an expanded clone, and some rows leave it out.

CDR3nt: TGTGCCAGTAGTCCTGGTCAGGGGACGAATGAAAAACTGTTTTTT
CDR3aa: CASSPGQGTNEKLFF
d_gene: -
j_gene: TRBJ1-4
abundance: -
v_gene: TRBV19

CDR3nt: TGTGCCTCTGACAGGGGTTTGGCTGAAGCTTTCTTT
CDR3aa: CASDRGLAEAFF
d_gene: TRBD1
j_gene: TRBJ1-1
abundance: many
v_gene: TRBV30

CDR3nt: TGCGCCAGCAGCCACGCGACAGTCCTCTATGGCTACACCTTC
CDR3aa: CASSHATVLYGYTF
d_gene: -
j_gene: TRBJ1-2
abundance: -
v_gene: TRBV3-1

CDR3nt: TGTGCCAGCAAGCACAGCGTTGACTACGAGCAGTACTTC
CDR3aa: CASKHSVDYEQYF
d_gene: -
j_gene: TRBJ2-7
abundance: -
v_gene: TRBV6-1

CDR3nt: TGCAGTGCGCCTAAGGAAGAGAACTATGGCTACACCTTC
CDR3aa: CSAPKEENYGYTF
d_gene: -
j_gene: TRBJ1-2
abundance: -
v_gene: TRBV20-1

CDR3nt: TGTGCCAGCAGTCCCGGGACAGGGGCTTACGAGCAGTACTTC
CDR3aa: CASSPGTGAYEQYF
d_gene: TRBD1
j_gene: TRBJ2-7
abundance: once
v_gene: TRBV28

CDR3nt: TGTGCCAGCAGCTTAGGGGGAAGGGGTGGGACTGAAGCTTTCTTT
CDR3aa: CASSLGGRGGTEAFF
d_gene: -
j_gene: TRBJ1-1
abundance: -
v_gene: TRBV5-1

CDR3nt: TGTGCCAGCAGTGGGTGGCAGGGCGATGGCTACACCTTC
CDR3aa: CASSGWQGDGYTF
d_gene: -
j_gene: TRBJ1-2
abundance: -
v_gene: TRBV2

CDR3nt: TGTGCCAGCAGTCGGGACAGGGGGGCCACAGATACGCAGTATTTT
CDR3aa: CASSRDRGATDTQYF
d_gene: TRBD1
j_gene: TRBJ2-3
abundance: -
v_gene: TRBV5-6

CDR3nt: TGTGCCAGTAGTCCCGGACAGGCGTCTGGAAACACCATATATTTT
CDR3aa: CASSPGQASGNTIYF
d_gene: TRBD1
j_gene: TRBJ1-3
abundance: -
v_gene: TRBV19

CDR3nt: TGCAGTGCTAGGGTACAGGGGGCGCGCAGCAATCAGCCCCAGCATTTT
CDR3aa: CSARVQGARSNQPQHF
d_gene: TRBD1
j_gene: TRBJ1-5
abundance: medium-sized
v_gene: TRBV20-1

CDR3nt: TGTGCCAGCAGCTCGGGACCGGTTTACAATGAGCAGTTCTTC
CDR3aa: CASSSGPVYNEQFF
d_gene: -
j_gene: TRBJ2-1
abundance: medium-sized
v_gene: TRBV12-3/TRBV12-4

CDR3nt: TGTGCCAGCAGCTTAGGGTCCGGGCAGGGGAGAAACACCATATATTTT
CDR3aa: CASSLGSGQGRNTIYF
d_gene: -
j_gene: TRBJ1-3
abundance: -
v_gene: TRBV7-9

CDR3nt: TGCAGCGTTGTCGACAGGGGGCTCTTTGGCTACACCTTC
CDR3aa: CSVVDRGLFGYTF
d_gene: TRBD1
j_gene: TRBJ1-2
abundance: few
v_gene: TRBV29-1

CDR3nt: TGCGCCAGCAGCTTGTTTAGGTACAATGAGCAGTTCTTC
CDR3aa: CASSLFRYNEQFF
d_gene: -
j_gene: TRBJ2-1
abundance: -
v_gene: TRBV5-1

CDR3nt: TGCAGTGCTAGACTCCCTGGGGCAGGGGTAGCGGAAGAGGAGACCCAGTACTTC
CDR3aa: CSARLPGAGVAEEETQYF
d_gene: -
j_gene: TRBJ2-5
abundance: -
v_gene: TRBV20-1

CDR3nt: TGTGCCAGCACGACTAGGGGGTCCCATGAAAAACTGTTTTTT
CDR3aa: CASTTRGSHEKLFF
d_gene: -
j_gene: TRBJ1-4
abundance: -
v_gene: TRBV6-1

CDR3nt: TGTGCCAGCAGCCCCGGGACTAGCGGTGTGAATACGCAGTATTTT
CDR3aa: CASSPGTSGVNTQYF
d_gene: TRBD2
j_gene: TRBJ2-3
abundance: many
v_gene: TRBV12-3/TRBV12-4

CDR3nt: TGTGCCAGCAGTTACTCGAGCCGTACAGCACGCATGAACACTGAAGCTTTCTTT
CDR3aa: CASSYSSRTARMNTEAFF
d_gene: -
j_gene: TRBJ1-1
abundance: -
v_gene: TRBV6-2/TRBV6-3

CDR3nt: TGTGCCAGCACCGGGACAGATAATTCACCCCTCCACTTT
CDR3aa: CASTGTDNSPLHF
d_gene: TRBD1
j_gene: TRBJ1-6
abundance: medium-sized
v_gene: TRBV6-1